One sample yielded the 19 T cell receptor beta chains listed below, sequenced in a study of neoadjuvant anti-PD-1 for oral cavity cancer. The data were produced by immunoSEQ multiplex PCR, yet TCRdb's version contains in-frame clones alone and is incomplete. This sample has 80,000 to 95,000 clones, with under 90% found just once. The starting material was PBMCs, obtained before nivolumab (anti-PD-1) treatment. The receptors originated from a person aged 35 to 85 with oral cavity squamous cell carcinoma.

The rearrangement links TRBV7-6 to TRBJ1-4; D not resolved. V shed 2 bases and J shed 5 bases, with 6 bases lying between them. Germline V gene sequence: CDR1 SGHVS, CDR2 FNYEAQ. CDR3 size: 13 residues. The CDR3 nucleotides read TGTGCCAGCAGCTTACCGGGAAATGAAAAACTGTTTTTT. It codes for CASSLPGNEKLFF.

The rearrangement joins TRBV30 to TRBJ2-3, with D perhaps matching TRBD1 (5 bases). CDR1 is GTSNPN, CDR2 SVGIG, per germline (reference sequence). The CDR3 is 17 residues long. V lost 2 bases and J 5 bases, leaving 23 bases between the germline ends. The CDR3 sequence: CAWSLNGMGRLQDTQYF. As DNA, the CDR3 is TGTGCCTGGAGTCTGAATGGGATGGGGCGGCTCCAAGATACGCAGTATTTT.

The V call is TRBV7-8, the J call TRBJ1-1; D call uncertain. Germline V gene data show CDR1 as SGHVS and CDR2 as FQNEAQ. V lost 6 bases to trimming and J lost 1 base, with 18 bases between them. CDR3 length: 16 amino acids. The CDR3 protein is CASRTSEEARNTEAFF. The CDR3 nucleotides read TGTGCCAGCAGAACCTCGGAGGAGGCTAGGAACACTGAAGCTTTCTTT.

The V call is TRBV7-2, the J call TRBJ2-1; D not certain. V lost 1 base to trimming and J lost 12 bases, with 10 bases between them. Looked up from germline, CDR1 is SGHTA and CDR2 is FQGNSA. This CDR3 is 12 amino acids long. This CDR3 reads CASSLELAGQFF. The CDR3 DNA sequence: TGTGCCAGCAGCTTAGAATTAGCCGGGCAGTTCTTC.

The V and J genes are TRBV5-6 and TRBJ1-5, with D perhaps TRBD1 (6 bases). Trimming pared 3 bases from V and 1 base from J, leaving 11 bases between. This CDR3 spans 15 amino acids. Germline V gene sequence: CDR1 SGHDT, CDR2 YYEEEE. CDR3 nucleotide sequence: TGTGCCAGCAGCTGGAACCAGGGGAGCAATCAGCCCCAGCATTTT. This sequence encodes CASSWNQGSNQPQHF.

The CDR3 loop is CASSFSGRDTGELFF. For the CDR3, the DNA is TGTGCCAGCAGCTTTAGCGGGCGGGACACCGGGGAGCTGTTTTTT. The chain carries TRBV5-4 and TRBJ2-2; 7 bases map to TRBD2. Germline CDR1 reads SGHNT; CDR2 reads YYREEE (reference sequence). V shed 2 bases, J shed 3 bases, and the junction held 4 bases outside the gene matches. The CDR3 extends over 15 amino acids.

The J gene is TRBJ1-2, the V gene TRBV27, with D possibly being TRBD1 (6 bases). V lost 5 bases to trimming and J lost 3 bases, with 16 bases between them. Germline CDR1 reads MNHEY; CDR2 reads SMNVEV (reference sequence). The CDR3 is 15 residues long. The CDR3 here is CASSPGGHVDYGYTF. CDR3 coding DNA: TGTGCCAGCAGTCCCGGGGGGCACGTTGACTATGGCTACACCTTC.

The V and J genes are TRBV2 and TRBJ1-1; weak D call: TRBD1 (5 bases). The germline V gene has CDR1 SNHLY and CDR2 FYNNEI. V was shortened by 6 bases and J by 7 bases, with 18 bases between the two germline ends. CDR3 size: 14 residues. In DNA form, the CDR3 reads TGTGCCAGCAGCGCTGCTGAGGGGCAAGATGAAGCTTTCTTT. Translating gives CASSAAEGQDEAFF.

The chain joins TRBV15 to TRBJ2-5, with 8 nucleotides matching TRBD1. Per germline, CDR1 LNHNV and CDR2 YYDKDF (reference sequence). The V gene end was trimmed by 2 bases and the J gene end by 4 bases; junction bases not matched to a gene: 6. This CDR3 is built from 15 residues. CDR3 DNA: TGTGCCACCAGCAGACCCGGACAGGGAGGAGAGACCCAGTACTTC. It yields the protein CATSRPGQGGETQYF.

This clone was counted many times. The genes are TRBV2 and TRBJ2-3; no clear D. Germline CDR1 reads SNHLY; CDR2 reads FYNNEI. Between the trimmed V and J ends, which lost 7 bases and 2 bases, there was a span of 7 bases. CDR3 length equals 12 residues. CDR3 loop: CASIGDTDTQYF. The CDR3 DNA reads as TGTGCCAGCATTGGGGACACAGATACGCAGTATTTT.

V and J are TRBV10-3 and TRBJ2-1; 12 positions match TRBD2. The CDR3 sequence is 16 residues long. Trimming took 6 bases from V and 4 from J; bases not matched to a gene: 7. Per germline, CDR1 ENHRY and CDR2 SYGVKD. This CDR3 reads CAISGRLAGEYNEQFF. For the CDR3, the DNA is TGTGCCATCAGCGGGAGACTAGCGGGAGAATACAATGAGCAGTTCTTC.

This clone was counted only a few times. The chain joins TRBV12-2 to TRBJ1-1. TRBV12-2 is deemed a pseudogene. The CDR3 sequence is 18 residues long. The CDR3 is CASRLALVVRQENTEAFF. The CDR3 nucleotides read TGTGCAAGTCGCTTAGCGCTCGTCGTGAGGCAGGAGAACACTGAAGCTTTCTTT.

V usage is TRBV30 and J usage is TRBJ1-1; D might be TRBD1 (5 bases). Germline values: CDR1 GTSNPN, CDR2 SVGIG (reference sequence). The CDR3 runs to 14 residues. Trimming cost V 3 bases and J 5 bases, with 16 bases left between them. The CDR3 reads CAWSGGLRRTEAFF. The DNA for the CDR3 is TGTGCCTGGAGCGGGGGACTCCGGAGGACTGAAGCTTTCTTT.

The rearrangement uses TRBV6-1 and TRBJ2-5; tentatively, D is TRBD1 (6 bases). The V gene's germline CDR1 is MNHNS and CDR2 SASEGT. CDR3 length: 14 residues. V was shortened by 7 bases and J by 1 base, with 13 bases between the two germline ends. Here the CDR3 DNA reads TGTGCCAGCACCCCGACAGGAAGCCAAGAGACCCAGTACTTC. Translating it yields CASTPTGSQETQYF.

This clone was seen a single time. The genes are TRBV7-8 and TRBJ1-1; D not certain. The V gene's germline CDR1 is SGHVS and CDR2 FQNEAQ. Trimming cost V 2 bases and J 0 bases, with 4 bases left between them. The CDR3 totals 13 residues. As DNA, the CDR3 is TGTGCCAGCAGCTTACTGGTGAACACTGAAGCTTTCTTT. It translates to CASSLLVNTEAFF. The variable domain in full, with the rest retrieved from reference TRBV7-8 and TRBJ1-1, is GAGVSQSPRYKVAKRGQDVALRCDPISGHVSLFWYQQALGQGPEFLTYFQNEAQLDKSGLPSDRFFAERPEGSVSTLKIQRTQQEDSAVYLCASSLLVNTEAFFGQGTRLTVV.

CDR3 region: CASTRQGAFDTGELFF. The CDR3 nucleotides read TGTGCCAGCACCCGACAGGGGGCCTTTGACACCGGGGAGCTGTTTTTT. The rearrangement links TRBV7-9 to TRBJ2-2; 10 bases fit TRBD1. After removal of 7 bases from V and 3 bases from J, the junction contained 8 bases not matched to a gene. Germline V lookup: CDR1 SEHNR, CDR2 FQNEAQ (reference sequence). This CDR3 spans 16 amino acids.

The V gene is TRBV19, the J gene TRBJ2-4; perhaps TRBD1 as D (6 bases). V was shortened by 8 bases and J by 6 bases, with 20 bases between the two germline ends. CDR3 length equals 15 residues. The V gene's germline CDR1 is LNHDA and CDR2 SQIVND (reference sequence). As DNA, the CDR3 is TGTGCCAGTGAAGAAGGGGGAGCGCAAAGAAACATTCAGTACTTC. Translating it yields CASEEGGAQRNIQYF.

The chain has TRBV5-1 and TRBJ2-7; possible D gene TRBD1, 5 bases. The CDR3 spans 15 residues. V dropped 0 bases and J dropped 0 bases, with 10 bases sitting between them. Germline loops: CDR1 SGHRS, CDR2 YFSETQ. The CDR3 DNA sequence: TGCGCCAGCAGCTTGGGCTCAGGGTTCTCCTACGAGCAGTACTTC. The encoded protein is CASSLGSGFSYEQYF.

The chain uses TRBV7-9 and TRBJ2-7; D might be TRBD2 (5 bases). The germline V gene encodes CDR1 SEHNR and CDR2 FQNEAQ (reference sequence). This CDR3 comprises 12 residues. Trimming pared 1 base from V and 9 bases from J, leaving 10 bases between. The CDR3 DNA reads as TGTGCCAGCAGCTTAGGGGGAAGCGGGCAGTACTTC. Translating it yields CASSLGGSGQYF. Complete variable domain (other parts from reference TRBV7-9 and TRBJ2-7): DTGVSQNPRHKITKRGQNVTFRCDPISEHNRLYWYRQTLGQGPEFLTYFQNEAQLEKSRLLSDRFSAERPKGSFSTLEIQRTEQGDSAMYLCASSLGGSGQYFGPGTRLTVT.